This T cell receptor (beta chain) was observed in a study of T-cell memory formation after mild COVID-19. General study findings and limits: The CD4+ clones that contracted clustered mainly within CM and EM, and the CD8+ clones concentrated in EMRA.

Germline V gene lookup returns CDR1 SGHTA and CDR2 FQGNSA. V was cut by 5 bases and J by 4 bases, with 11 bases left in between. This CDR3 has 14 residues. In this sample, this clonotype turned up a few times. No antigen is known for it. Each CDR3 protein is one row after TCRdb ran MiXCR on the 5' RACE reads. The sample lists under 350,000 distinct CDR3 sequences, under 20% seen once, with roughly 25% in the top ten. This receptor was taken from a man aged 18 to 29 who had mild COVID-19 (a few samples of this study predate the infection). Cell type and time point are not known. This sequence joins TRBV7-2 and TRBJ2-2; D perhaps matches TRBD2 (6 bases). The material sequenced was PBMCs or a T cell subset sorted from them (not recorded which). CDR3 amino acids: CASSHLGGTGELFF. CDR3 coding DNA: TGTGCCAGCAGCCACCTGGGAGGCACCGGGGAGCTGTTTTTT.